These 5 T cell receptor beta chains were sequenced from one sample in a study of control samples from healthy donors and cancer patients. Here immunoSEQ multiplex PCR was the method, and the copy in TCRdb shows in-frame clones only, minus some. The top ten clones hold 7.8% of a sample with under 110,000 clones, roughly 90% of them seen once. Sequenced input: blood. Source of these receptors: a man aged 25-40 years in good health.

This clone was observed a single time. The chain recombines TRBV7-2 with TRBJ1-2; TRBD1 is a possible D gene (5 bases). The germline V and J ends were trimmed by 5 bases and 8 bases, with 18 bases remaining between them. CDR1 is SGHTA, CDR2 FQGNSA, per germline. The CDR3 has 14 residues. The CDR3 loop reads CASSPGGISRGYTF. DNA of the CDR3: TGTGCCAGCAGCCCCGGGGGAATATCAAGGGGCTACACCTTC.

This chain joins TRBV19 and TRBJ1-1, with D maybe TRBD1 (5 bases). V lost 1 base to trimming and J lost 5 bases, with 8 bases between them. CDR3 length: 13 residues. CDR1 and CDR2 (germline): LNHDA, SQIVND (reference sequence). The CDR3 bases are TGTGCCAGTAGTATAGCACAGGTAACTGAAGCTTTCTTT. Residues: CASSIAQVTEAFF.

This CDR3 reads CASSLASFGLHEKLFF. The CDR3 DNA sequence: TGCGCCAGCAGCTTGGCTAGCTTCGGGCTACATGAAAAACTGTTTTTT. The chain recombines TRBV5-1 with TRBJ1-4; D not resolved. V was cut by 0 bases and J by 6 bases, with 15 bases left in between. The CDR3 runs 16 residues. Germline V gene sequence: CDR1 SGHRS, CDR2 YFSETQ.

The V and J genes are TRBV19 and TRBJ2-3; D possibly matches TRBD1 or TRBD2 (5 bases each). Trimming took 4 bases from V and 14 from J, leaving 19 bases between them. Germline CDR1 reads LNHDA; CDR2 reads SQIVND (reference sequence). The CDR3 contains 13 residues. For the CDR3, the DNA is TGTGCCAGTAGTAGGGGGTCGGGCTCCGAACCGTATTTT. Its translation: CASSRGSGSEPYF.

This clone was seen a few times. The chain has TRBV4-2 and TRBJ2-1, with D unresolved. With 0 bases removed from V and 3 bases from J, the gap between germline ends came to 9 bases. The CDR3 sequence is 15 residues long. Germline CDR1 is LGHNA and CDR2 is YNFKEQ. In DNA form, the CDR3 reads TGTGCCAGCAGCCAAGAGCGGCTAGACTACAATGAGCAGTTCTTC. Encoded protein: CASSQERLDYNEQFF.